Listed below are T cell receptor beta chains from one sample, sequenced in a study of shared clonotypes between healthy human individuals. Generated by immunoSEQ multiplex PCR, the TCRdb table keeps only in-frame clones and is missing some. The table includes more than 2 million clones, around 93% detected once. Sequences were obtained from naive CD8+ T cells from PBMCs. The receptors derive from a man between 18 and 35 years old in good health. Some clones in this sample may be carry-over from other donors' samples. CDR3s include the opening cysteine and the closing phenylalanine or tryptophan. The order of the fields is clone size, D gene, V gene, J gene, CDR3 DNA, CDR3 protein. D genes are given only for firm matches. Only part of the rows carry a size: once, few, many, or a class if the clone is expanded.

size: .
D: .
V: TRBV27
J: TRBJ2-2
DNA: TGTGCCAGCAGTTTATGGGCTAGCGCCACACCCGGGGAGCTGTTTTTT
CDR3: CASSLWASATPGELFF

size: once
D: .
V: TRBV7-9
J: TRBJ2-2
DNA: TGTGCCAGCAGCTCGGCGAGTGAGGGGTCCCCCGGGGAGCTGTTTTTT
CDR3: CASSSASEGSPGELFF

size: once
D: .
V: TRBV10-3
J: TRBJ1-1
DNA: TGTGCCATCAGTGAGTCGCTGGGGGCGAACACTGAAGCTTTCTTT
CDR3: CAISESLGANTEAFF

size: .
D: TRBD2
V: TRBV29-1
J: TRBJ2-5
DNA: TGCAGCGTTGATGGTTTCCGACTAGCGGGAGAGACCCAGTACTTC
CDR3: CSVDGFRLAGETQYF

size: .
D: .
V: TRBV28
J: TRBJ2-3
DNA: TGTGCCAGCAGTCCGATAACAACGGGGGCAGATACGCAGTATTTT
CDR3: CASSPITTGADTQYF

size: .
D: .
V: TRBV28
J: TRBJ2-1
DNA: TGTGCCAGCACCCAACAGGGAGGTTCCAATGAGCAGTTCTTC
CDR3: CASTQQGGSNEQFF

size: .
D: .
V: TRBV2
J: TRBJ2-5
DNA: TGTGCCAGCAGTGGGCTTCATGTTGACGCGTACCAAGAGACCCAGTACTTC
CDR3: CASSGLHVDAYQETQYF

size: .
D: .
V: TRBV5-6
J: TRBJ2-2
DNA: TGTGCCAGCAGCTGGGACGTTTCGAACACCGGGGAGCTGTTTTTT
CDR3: CASSWDVSNTGELFF

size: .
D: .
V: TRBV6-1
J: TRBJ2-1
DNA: TGTGCCAGCAGCCAAGGACTGTTGGGGTATGAGCAGTTCTTC
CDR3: CASSQGLLGYEQFF

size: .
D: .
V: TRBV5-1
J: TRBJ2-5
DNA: TGCGCCAGCAATCAACCGCACAGGGTGTCGTGGGAGACCCAGTACTTC
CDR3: CASNQPHRVSWETQYF

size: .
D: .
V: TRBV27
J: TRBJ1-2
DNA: TGTGCCAGCAGTTCGACAGTCTCGTATGGCTACACCTTC
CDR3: CASSSTVSYGYTF

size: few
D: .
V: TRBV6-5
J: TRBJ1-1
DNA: TGTGCCAGCAGTTACTCGAGAGGGAACACTGAAGCTTTCTTT
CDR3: CASSYSRGNTEAFF

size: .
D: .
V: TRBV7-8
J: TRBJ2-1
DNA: TGTGCCAGCAGCCCCCCTGGAGGGAGCTCCTACAATGAGCAGTTCTTC
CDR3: CASSPPGGSSYNEQFF

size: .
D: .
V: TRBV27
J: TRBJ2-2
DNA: TGTGCCAGCAGTCTCACTGGGACCGGGGAGCTGTTTTTT
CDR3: CASSLTGTGELFF

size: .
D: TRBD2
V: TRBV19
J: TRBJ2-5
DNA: TGTGCCAGTAGTCCTAGCGGGAGTTTGTACCAAGAGACCCAGTACTTC
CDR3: CASSPSGSLYQETQYF

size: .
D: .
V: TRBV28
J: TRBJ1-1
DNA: TGTGCCAGCAAAATGACAGGGAACACTGAAGCTTTCTTT
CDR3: CASKMTGNTEAFF

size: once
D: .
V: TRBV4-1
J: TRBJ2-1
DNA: TGCGCCAGCAGCCAAGATAGGGGCTTCTACAATGAGCAGTTCTTC
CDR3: CASSQDRGFYNEQFF

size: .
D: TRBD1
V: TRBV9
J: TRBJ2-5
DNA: TGTGCCAGCAGCGCTGGGACAGGCCAAGAGACCCAGTACTTC
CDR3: CASSAGTGQETQYF

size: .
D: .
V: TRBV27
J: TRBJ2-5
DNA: TGTGCCAGCCGGGGACACATCCAAGAGACCCAGTACTTC
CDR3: CASRGHIQETQYF

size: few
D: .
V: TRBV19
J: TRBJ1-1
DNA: TGTGCCAGCGGGATTGGGAACACTGAAGCTTTCTTT
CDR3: CASGIGNTEAFF

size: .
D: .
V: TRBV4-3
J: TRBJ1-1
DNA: TGCGCCAGCAGCCAACTACTTGTCACAGAAGCTTTCTTT
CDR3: CASSQLLVTEAFF

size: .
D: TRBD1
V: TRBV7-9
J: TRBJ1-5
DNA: TGTGCCAGCAGCTTGACAGGGAGGGGCAATCAGCCCCAGCATTTT
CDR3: CASSLTGRGNQPQHF

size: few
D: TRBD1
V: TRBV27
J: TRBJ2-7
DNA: TGTGCCAGCAGTCATCGACAGGGTGGCTACGAGCAGTACTTC
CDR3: CASSHRQGGYEQYF

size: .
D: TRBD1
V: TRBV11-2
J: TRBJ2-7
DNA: TGTGCCAGCAGCTTCGGCGGCAGGGGGCTAGACGAGCAGTACTTC
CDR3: CASSFGGRGLDEQYF

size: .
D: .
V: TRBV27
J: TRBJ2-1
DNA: TGTGCCAGCAGTTTATACTCGGGAGTGGGCAATGAGCAGTTCTTC
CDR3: CASSLYSGVGNEQFF

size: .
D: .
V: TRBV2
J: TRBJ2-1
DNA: TGTGCCAGCAGTGAATTGCGTCAGGAGCAGTTCTTC
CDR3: CASSELRQEQFF

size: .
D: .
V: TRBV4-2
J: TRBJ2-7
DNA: TGTGCCAGCAGCCAAGGGAACTTGTACGATTCCTACGAGCAGTACTTC
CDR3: CASSQGNLYDSYEQYF

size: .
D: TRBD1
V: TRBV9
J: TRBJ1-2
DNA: TGTGCCAGCAGCGTAGAGGCCTCAGGGGGGTATGGCTACACCTTC
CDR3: CASSVEASGGYGYTF

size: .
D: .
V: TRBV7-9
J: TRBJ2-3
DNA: TGTGCCAGCAGCCGAGGGGGTGTTAGGGGAGAGGGCACAGATACGCAGTATTTT
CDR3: CASSRGGVRGEGTDTQYF

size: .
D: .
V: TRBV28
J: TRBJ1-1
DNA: TGTGCCAGCAGCGAGCGAGGGGTACTAAACACTGAAGCTTTCTTT
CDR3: CASSERGVLNTEAFF

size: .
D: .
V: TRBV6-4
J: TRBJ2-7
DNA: TGTGCCAGCAGTGAGGGGGGCTCCAACGAGCAGTACTTC
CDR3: CASSEGGSNEQYF

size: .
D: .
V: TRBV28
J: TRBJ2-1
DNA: TGTGCCAGCAGTTTACCCGATGACAGGCGTGAGCAGTTCTTC
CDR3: CASSLPDDRREQFF

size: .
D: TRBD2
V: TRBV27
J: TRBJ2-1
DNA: TGTGCCAGCAGTTCACACGTTAGCGGGTACAATGAGCAGTTCTTC
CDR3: CASSSHVSGYNEQFF

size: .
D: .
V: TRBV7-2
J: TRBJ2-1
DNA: TGTGCCAGCAGACATGGGGGGGCCAGCTCCTACAATGAGCAGTTCTTC
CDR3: CASRHGGASSYNEQFF

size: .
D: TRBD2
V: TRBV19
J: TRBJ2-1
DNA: TGTGCCAGTAGTATAGCGGGAGGGAACTACAATGAGCAGTTCTTC
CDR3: CASSIAGGNYNEQFF

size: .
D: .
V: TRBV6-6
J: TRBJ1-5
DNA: TGTGCCAGCAGTCCGGGCGGGCACGGGGATCAGCCCCAGCATTTT
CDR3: CASSPGGHGDQPQHF

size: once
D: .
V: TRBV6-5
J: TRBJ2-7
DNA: TGTGCCAGCAGTTACTCGGGAGAGAGCTCCTACGAGCAGTACTTC
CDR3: CASSYSGESSYEQYF

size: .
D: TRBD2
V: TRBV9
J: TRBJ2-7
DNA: TGTGCCAGCAGCCCCAACCCGGGACTAGCTGCGAACGAGCAGTACTTC
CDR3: CASSPNPGLAANEQYF

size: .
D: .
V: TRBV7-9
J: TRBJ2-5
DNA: TGTGCCAGCAGCTCCCGGGGTATCGTGGGCACGTTCCAAGAGACCCAGTACTTC
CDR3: CASSSRGIVGTFQETQYF

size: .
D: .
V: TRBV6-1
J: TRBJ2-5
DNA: TGTGCCAGCAGTGAAATAGCGCAGGCCCTCATGGGCGAGACCCAGTACTTC
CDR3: CASSEIAQALMGETQYF

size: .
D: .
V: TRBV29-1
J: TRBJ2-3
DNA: TGCAGCGTTGAAATCAGGGGAGTCACAGATACGCAGTATTTT
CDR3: CSVEIRGVTDTQYF

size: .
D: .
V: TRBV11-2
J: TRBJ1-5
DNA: TGTGCCAGCAGCTCCGGGGGAACTCAGCCCCAGCATTTT
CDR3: CASSSGGTQPQHF

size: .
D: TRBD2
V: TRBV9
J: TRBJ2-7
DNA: TGTGCCAGCAGCGCGGGAGGCTCCCCCTACGAGCAGTACTTC
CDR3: CASSAGGSPYEQYF

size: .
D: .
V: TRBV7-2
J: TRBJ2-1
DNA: TGTGCCAGCAGCCGTGCACGCGGCTGGGAGGAGCAGTTCTTC
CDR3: CASSRARGWEEQFF